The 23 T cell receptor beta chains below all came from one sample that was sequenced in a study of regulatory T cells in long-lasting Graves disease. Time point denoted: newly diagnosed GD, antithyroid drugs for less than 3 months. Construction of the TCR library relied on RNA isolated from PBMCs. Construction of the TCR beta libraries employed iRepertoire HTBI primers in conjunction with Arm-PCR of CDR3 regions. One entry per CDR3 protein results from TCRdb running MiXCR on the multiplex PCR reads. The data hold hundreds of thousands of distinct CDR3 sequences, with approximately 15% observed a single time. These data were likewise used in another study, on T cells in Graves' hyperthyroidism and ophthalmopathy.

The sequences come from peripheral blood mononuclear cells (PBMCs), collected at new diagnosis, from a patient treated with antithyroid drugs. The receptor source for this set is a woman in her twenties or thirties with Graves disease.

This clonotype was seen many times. The CDR3 DNA reads as TGTGCCAGCACCACGGGGAAGTTAAGCTCCTACAATGAGCAGTTCTTC. It yields the protein CASTTGKLSSYNEQFF. This chain joins TRBV6-1 and TRBJ2-1; possibly TRBD2 for D (5 bases). V was clipped by 7 bases and J by 0 bases, with 16 bases between them. Germline V gives CDR1 MNHNS, CDR2 SASEGT. This CDR3 contains 16 residues.

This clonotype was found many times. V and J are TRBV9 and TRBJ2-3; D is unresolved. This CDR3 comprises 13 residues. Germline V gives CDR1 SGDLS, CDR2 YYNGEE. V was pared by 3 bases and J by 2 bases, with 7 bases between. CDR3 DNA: TGTGCCAGCAGCGGGGCTTCCACAGATACGCAGTATTTT. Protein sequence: CASSGASTDTQYF.

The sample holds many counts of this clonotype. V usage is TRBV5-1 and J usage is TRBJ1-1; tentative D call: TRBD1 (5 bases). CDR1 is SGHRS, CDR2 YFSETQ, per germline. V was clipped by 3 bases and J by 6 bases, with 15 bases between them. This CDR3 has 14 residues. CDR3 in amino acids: CASSWEGTTSEAFF. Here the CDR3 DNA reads TGCGCCAGCAGCTGGGAGGGGACCACATCTGAAGCTTTCTTT.

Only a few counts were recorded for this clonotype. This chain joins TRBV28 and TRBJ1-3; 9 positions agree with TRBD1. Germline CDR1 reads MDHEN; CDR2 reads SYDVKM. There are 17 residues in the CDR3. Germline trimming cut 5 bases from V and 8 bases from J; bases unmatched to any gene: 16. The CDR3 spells CASSTWEDRGLEDTIYF. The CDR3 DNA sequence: TGTGCCAGCAGTACATGGGAGGACAGGGGATTGGAAGACACCATATATTTT. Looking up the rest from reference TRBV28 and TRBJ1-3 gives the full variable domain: DVKVTQSSRYLVKRTGEKVFLECVQDMDHENMFWYRQDPGLGLRLIYFSYDVKMKEKGDIPEGYSVSREKKERFSLILESASTNQTSMYLCASSTWEDRGLEDTIYFGEGSWLTVV.

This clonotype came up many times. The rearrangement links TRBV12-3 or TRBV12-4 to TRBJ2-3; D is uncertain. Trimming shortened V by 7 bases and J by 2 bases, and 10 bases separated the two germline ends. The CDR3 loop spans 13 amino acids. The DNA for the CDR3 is TGTGCCAGCACCATTAGTCCCACAGATACGCAGTATTTT. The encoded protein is CASTISPTDTQYF.

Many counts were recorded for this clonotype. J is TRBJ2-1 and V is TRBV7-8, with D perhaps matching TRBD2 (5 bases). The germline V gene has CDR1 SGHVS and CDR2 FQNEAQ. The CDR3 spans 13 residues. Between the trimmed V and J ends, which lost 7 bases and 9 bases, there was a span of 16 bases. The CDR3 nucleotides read TGTGCCAGCACCCCCAGTGCGGGTACTGAGCAGTTCTTC. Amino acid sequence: CASTPSAGTEQFF.

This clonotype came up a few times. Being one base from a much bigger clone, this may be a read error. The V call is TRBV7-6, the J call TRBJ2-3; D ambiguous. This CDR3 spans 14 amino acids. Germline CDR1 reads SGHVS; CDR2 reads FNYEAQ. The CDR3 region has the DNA TGTGCCAGCAGCATAAGCCTGAGCACAGATACGCGGTATTTT. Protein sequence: CASSISLSTDTRYF.

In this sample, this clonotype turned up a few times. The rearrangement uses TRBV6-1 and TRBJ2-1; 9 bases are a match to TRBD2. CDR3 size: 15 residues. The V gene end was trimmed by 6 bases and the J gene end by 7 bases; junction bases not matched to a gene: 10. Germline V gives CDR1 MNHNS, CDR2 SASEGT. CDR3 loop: CASRRSSGASNEQFF. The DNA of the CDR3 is TGTGCCAGCAGACGATCTAGCGGGGCTTCAAATGAGCAGTTCTTC.

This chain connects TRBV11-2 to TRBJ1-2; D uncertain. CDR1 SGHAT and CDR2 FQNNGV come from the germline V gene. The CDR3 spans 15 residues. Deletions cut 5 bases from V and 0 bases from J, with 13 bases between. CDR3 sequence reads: CASSEDTTTNYGYTF. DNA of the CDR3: TGTGCCAGCAGCGAAGATACAACTACTAACTATGGCTACACCTTC.

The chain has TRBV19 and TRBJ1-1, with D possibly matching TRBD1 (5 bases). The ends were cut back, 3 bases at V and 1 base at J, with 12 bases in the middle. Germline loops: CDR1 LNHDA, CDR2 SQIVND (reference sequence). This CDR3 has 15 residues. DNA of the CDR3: TGTGCCAGTAGTATCCAAGGGACCTGGAACACTGAAGCTTTCTTT. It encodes CASSIQGTWNTEAFF.

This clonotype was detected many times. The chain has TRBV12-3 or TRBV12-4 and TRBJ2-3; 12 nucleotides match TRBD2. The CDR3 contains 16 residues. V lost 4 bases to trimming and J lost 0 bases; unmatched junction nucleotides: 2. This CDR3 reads CASSSSGRASTDTQYF. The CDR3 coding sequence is TGTGCCAGCAGTTCTAGCGGGAGGGCTAGCACAGATACGCAGTATTTT.

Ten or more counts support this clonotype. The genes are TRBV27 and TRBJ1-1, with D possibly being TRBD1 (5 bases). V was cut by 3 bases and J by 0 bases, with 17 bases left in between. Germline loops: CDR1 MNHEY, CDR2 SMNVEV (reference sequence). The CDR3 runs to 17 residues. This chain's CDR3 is CASSFSLFGGLNTEAFF. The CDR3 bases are TGTGCCAGCAGTTTCTCCCTTTTTGGGGGACTGAACACTGAAGCTTTCTTT.

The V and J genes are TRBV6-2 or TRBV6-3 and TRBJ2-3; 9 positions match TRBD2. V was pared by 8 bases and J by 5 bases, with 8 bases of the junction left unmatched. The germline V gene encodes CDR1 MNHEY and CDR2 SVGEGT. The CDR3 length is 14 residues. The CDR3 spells CASCLAGVGDTQYF. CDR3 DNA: TGTGCCAGCTGTTTAGCGGGAGTGGGAGATACGCAGTATTTT.

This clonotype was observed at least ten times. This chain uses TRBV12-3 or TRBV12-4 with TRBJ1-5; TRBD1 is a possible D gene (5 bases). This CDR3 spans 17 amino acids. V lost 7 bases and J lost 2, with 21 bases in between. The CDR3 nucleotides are TGTGCCAGCATCCGAGAGGAGGGGCTCGGGGGCAATCAGCCCCAGCATTTT. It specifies CASIREEGLGGNQPQHF.

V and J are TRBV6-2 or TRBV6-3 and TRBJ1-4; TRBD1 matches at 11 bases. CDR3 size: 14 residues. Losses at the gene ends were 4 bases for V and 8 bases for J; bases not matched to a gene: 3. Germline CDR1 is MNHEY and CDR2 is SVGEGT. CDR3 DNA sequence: TGTGCCAGCAGTTCGGACAGGGGGCACGAAAAACTGTTTTTT. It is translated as CASSSDRGHEKLFF.

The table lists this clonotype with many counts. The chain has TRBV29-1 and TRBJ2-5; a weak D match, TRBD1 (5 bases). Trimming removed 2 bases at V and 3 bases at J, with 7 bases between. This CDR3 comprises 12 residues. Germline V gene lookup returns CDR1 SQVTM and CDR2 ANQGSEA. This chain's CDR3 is CSVERQKETQYF. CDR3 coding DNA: TGCAGCGTTGAAAGACAGAAAGAGACCCAGTACTTC.

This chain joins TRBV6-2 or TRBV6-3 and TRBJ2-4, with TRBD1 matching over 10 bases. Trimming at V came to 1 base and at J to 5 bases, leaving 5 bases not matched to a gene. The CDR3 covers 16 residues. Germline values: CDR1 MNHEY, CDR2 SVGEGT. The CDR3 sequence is CASSYFEGTGENIQYF. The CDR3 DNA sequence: TGTGCCAGCAGTTACTTCGAAGGGACAGGGGAAAACATTCAGTACTTC.

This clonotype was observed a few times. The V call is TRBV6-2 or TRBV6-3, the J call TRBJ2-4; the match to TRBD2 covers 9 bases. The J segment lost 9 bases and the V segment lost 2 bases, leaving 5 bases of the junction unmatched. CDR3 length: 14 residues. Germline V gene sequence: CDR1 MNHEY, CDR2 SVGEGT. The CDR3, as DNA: TGTGCCAGCAGTTACGCTCTAGCGGGAACCATTCAGTACTTC. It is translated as CASSYALAGTIQYF.

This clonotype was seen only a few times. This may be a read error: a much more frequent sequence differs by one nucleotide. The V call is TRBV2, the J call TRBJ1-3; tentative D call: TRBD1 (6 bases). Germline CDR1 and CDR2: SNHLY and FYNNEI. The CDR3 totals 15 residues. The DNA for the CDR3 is TGTACCAGCAGCCTAGAACAGGGCGGTGGAAACACCATATATTTT. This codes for CTSSLEQGGGNTIYF.

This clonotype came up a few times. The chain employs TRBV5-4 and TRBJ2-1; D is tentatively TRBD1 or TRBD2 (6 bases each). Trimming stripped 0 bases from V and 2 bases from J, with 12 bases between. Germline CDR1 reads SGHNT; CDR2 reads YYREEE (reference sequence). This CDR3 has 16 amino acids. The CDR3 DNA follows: TGTGCCAGCAGCTTGGGGGGGGCGGGGACCTACAATGAGCAGTTCTTC. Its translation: CASSLGGAGTYNEQFF.

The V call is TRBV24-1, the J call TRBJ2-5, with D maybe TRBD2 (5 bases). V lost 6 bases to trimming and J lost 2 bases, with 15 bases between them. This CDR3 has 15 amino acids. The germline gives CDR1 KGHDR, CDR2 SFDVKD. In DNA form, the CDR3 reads TGTGCCACCAGTACTCGACAACCGGGACAAGAGACCCAGTACTTC. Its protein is CATSTRQPGQETQYF.

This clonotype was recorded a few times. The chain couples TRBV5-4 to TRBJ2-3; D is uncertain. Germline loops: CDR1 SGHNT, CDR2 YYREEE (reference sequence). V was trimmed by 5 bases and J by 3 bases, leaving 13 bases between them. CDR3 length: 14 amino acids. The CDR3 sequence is CASSMSPATDTQYF. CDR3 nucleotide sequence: TGTGCCAGCAGTATGTCGCCCGCTACAGATACGCAGTATTTT.

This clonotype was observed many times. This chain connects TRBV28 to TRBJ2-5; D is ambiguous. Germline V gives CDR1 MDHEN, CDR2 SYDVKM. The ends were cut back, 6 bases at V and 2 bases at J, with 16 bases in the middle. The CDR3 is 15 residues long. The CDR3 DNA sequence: TGTGCCAGCAGACCGCTACTGGGTAAACAAGAGACCCAGTACTTC. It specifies CASRPLLGKQETQYF.